These 7 T cell receptor beta chains originate from one sample sequenced in a study of T cell responses to AZD1222 COVID-19 vaccine. Some clones are missing from TCRdb's copy, which holds only in-frame ones; the method was immunoSEQ multiplex PCR. The sample has 75,000 to 85,000 clones, roughly 90% seen once. Specimen: peripheral blood, collected on day 0 of AZD1222 vaccination. Receptors originate from an adult in good health.

The rearrangement joins TRBV25-1 to TRBJ2-1; the D call may be TRBD1 or TRBD2 (6 bases each). CDR3 length equals 15 residues. Germline CDR1 is MGHDK and CDR2 is SYGVNS. V was pared by 1 base and J by 4 bases, with 11 bases between. This CDR3 reads CASSESGAGYNEQFF. The CDR3 bases are TGTGCCAGCAGTGAATCGGGGGCGGGTTACAATGAGCAGTTCTTC.

The gene calls are TRBV4-2 and TRBJ2-2; D is unresolved. V shed 8 bases and J shed 0 bases, with 10 bases lying between them. The V gene's germline CDR1 is LGHNA and CDR2 YNFKEQ. The CDR3 consists of 14 residues. CDR3 sequence: CASGDLPNTGELFF. In DNA, the CDR3 is TGTGCCAGCGGGGATTTACCGAACACCGGGGAGCTGTTTTTT.

V and J are TRBV5-1 and TRBJ2-5; 7 bases align to TRBD1. The CDR3 contains 14 residues. Germline V gene data show CDR1 as SGHRS and CDR2 as YFSETQ. The trim removed 9 bases at V and 1 base at J, leaving 9 bases unmatched. DNA for the CDR3: TGCGCCACAAAACGGCAGGGGGTCCAAGAGACCCAGTACTTC. It yields the protein CATKRQGVQETQYF.

The chain uses TRBV7-9 and TRBJ1-1; D unclear. Germline CDR1 reads SEHNR; CDR2 reads FQNEAQ (reference sequence). The CDR3 sequence is 14 residues long. Deletions cut 5 bases from V and 6 bases from J, with 16 bases between. CDR3 nucleotides: TGTGCCAGCAGCCCGGGTGAGAGAAACGCTGAAGCTTTCTTT. It codes for CASSPGERNAEAFF.

This clone was observed once. The chain combines TRBV6-2 or TRBV6-3 with TRBJ1-5; no definite D call. CDR1 and CDR2 from the germline V gene are MNHEY and SVGEGT. The CDR3 has 16 residues. V was shortened by 0 bases and J by 1 base, with 10 bases between the two germline ends. CDR3 nucleotide sequence: TGTGCCAGCAGTTACTCCGGGTGGGCGAGCAATCAGCCCCAGCATTTT. It encodes CASSYSGWASNQPQHF.

The rearrangement joins TRBV9 to TRBJ2-1; the match to TRBD2 covers 11 bases. V was pared by 4 bases and J by 6 bases, with 6 bases of the junction left unmatched. The CDR3 loop spans 15 amino acids. Per germline, CDR1 SGDLS and CDR2 YYNGEE. The CDR3 region is CASSPSTSGANEQFF. CDR3 sequence (DNA): TGTGCCAGCAGCCCATCGACTAGCGGGGCCAATGAGCAGTTCTTC.

V is TRBV10-1 and J is TRBJ2-4; no definite D call. This CDR3 has 14 residues. Germline V gene lookup returns CDR1 WNHNN and CDR2 SYGVQD (reference sequence). The V end was cut by 6 bases, the J end by 1 base, with 10 bases between. CDR3 DNA: TGCGCCAGCAGATTGACTCGTGCCAAAAACATTCAGTACTTC. Translated: CASRLTRAKNIQYF.